Listed here are 25 T cell receptor beta chains from one sample, sequenced in a study of T cells in localized non-small cell lung cancer (dated by TCRdb to about 2020). Receptors were amplified or captured by the immunoSEQ multiplex PCR assay. The table was pulled from immuneACCESS by TCRdb, which kept in-frame rearrangements only. Such tables lose some clones; where checked, under half of the loss comes from unresolved V genes, and the rest has no known cause. The sample profile shows 75,000 to 80,000 clones; approximately 90% of them were found once. The biggest ten clones account for around 20% of the sample. Sequenced here: peripheral blood, sampled before any cancer treatment. All receptors come from a woman aged 35 to 75 with stage I squamous cell lung carcinoma.

The chain recombines TRBV5-1 with TRBJ2-3; 8 bases line up with TRBD1. CDR1 is SGHRS and CDR2 is YFSETQ in the germline V gene. The length of the CDR3 is 14 residues. V gave up 4 bases and J gave up 2 bases; unmatched junction bases: 3. DNA for the CDR3: TGCGCCAGCAGCAGACAGGGGACCACAGATACGCAGTATTTT. It yields the protein CASSRQGTTDTQYF.

The CDR3 loop reads CSVIWEAGYTF. CDR3 DNA sequence: TGCAGCGTAATTTGGGAGGCTGGCTACACCTTC. This sequence joins TRBV29-1 and TRBJ1-2; D not resolved. V dropped 6 bases and J dropped 7 bases, with 12 bases sitting between them. Germline CDR1 and CDR2: SQVTM and ANQGSEA. This CDR3 has 11 residues.

The chain joins TRBV10-3 to TRBJ1-1; possibly TRBD1 for D (5 bases). CDR3 length: 15 residues. V lost 4 bases and J lost 2, with 14 bases in between. Germline CDR1 reads ENHRY; CDR2 reads SYGVKD. CDR3 residues: CAISAGTEVNTEAFF. The CDR3, as DNA: TGTGCCATCAGTGCGGGGACCGAGGTAAACACTGAAGCTTTCTTT.

V is TRBV10-3 and J is TRBJ2-3, with 8 bases that match TRBD2. CDR3 length equals 12 residues. Trimming took 8 bases from V and 4 from J; bases not matched to a gene: 2. The germline CDR1 and CDR2 sequences are ENHRY and SYGVKD. Here the CDR3 reads CAIRGGADTQYF. The CDR3 DNA reads TGTGCCATCCGGGGGGGCGCAGATACGCAGTATTTT.

The chain uses TRBV7-3 and TRBJ1-5; no clear D gene. This CDR3 contains 11 residues. Germline CDR1 SGHTA, CDR2 FQGTGA. Between the trimmed V and J ends, which lost 8 bases and 6 bases, there was a span of 8 bases. CDR3 amino acids: CASPLPQPQHF. The CDR3 DNA reads as TGTGCCAGCCCTCTCCCTCAGCCCCAGCATTTT.

This clone showed up just once. This chain connects TRBV4-1 to TRBJ2-7, with a weak D call TRBD2 (6 bases). V lost 3 bases to trimming and J lost 3 bases, with 18 bases between them. The germline gives CDR1 MGHRA, CDR2 YSYEKL. The CDR3 extends over 16 amino acids. CDR3 nucleotide sequence: TGCGCCAGCAGCCAGCAAACCCAGACTAGAGTCTACGAGCAGTACTTC. Translated: CASSQQTQTRVYEQYF.

The chain recombines TRBV19 with TRBJ1-2, with 10 bases that match TRBD1. Germline V gene lookup returns CDR1 LNHDA and CDR2 SQIVND (reference sequence). The V and J ends lost 9 bases and 4 bases, in that order; junction bases with no gene match: 11. This CDR3 contains 15 residues. CDR3 amino acids: CASTGQGISVYGYTF. The DNA for the CDR3 is TGTGCCAGCACGGGACAGGGGATTTCGGTCTATGGCTACACCTTC.

The rearrangement uses TRBV6-1 and TRBJ2-2; a possible D gene is TRBD2 (6 bases). Germline CDR1 MNHNS, CDR2 SASEGT. The V end was cut by 1 base, the J end by 6 bases, with 9 bases between. The CDR3 is made up of 14 amino acids. The CDR3 sequence: CASSEGREAGELFF. As DNA, the CDR3 is TGTGCCAGCAGTGAAGGCAGGGAGGCCGGGGAGCTGTTTTTT.

This rearrangement joins TRBV18 to TRBJ1-5; D is perhaps TRBD1 (5 bases). Trimming left V 4 bases short and J 7 bases short, with 17 bases between. Germline CDR1 reads KGHSH; CDR2 reads LQKENI. The CDR3 runs to 15 residues. The CDR3 loop is CASSQDSSKSQPQHF. CDR3 sequence (DNA): TGTGCCAGCTCACAAGACAGTTCGAAATCCCAGCCCCAGCATTTT.

The chain employs TRBV10-3 and TRBJ2-7; 7 positions match TRBD1. CDR1 is ENHRY and CDR2 is SYGVKD in the germline V gene. The CDR3 spans 13 residues. Losses at the gene ends were 4 bases for V and 2 bases for J; bases not matched to a gene: 2. DNA for the CDR3: TGTGCCATCAGTGCCGACAGGGCCTACGAGCAGTACTTC. The encoded protein is CAISADRAYEQYF.

V usage is TRBV6-1 and J usage is TRBJ1-6, with D maybe TRBD1 (5 bases). Germline CDR1 and CDR2: MNHNS and SASEGT. V was pared by 7 bases and J by 7 bases, with 14 bases between. CDR3 length: 14 amino acids. CDR3 sequence: CASNLGTENSPLHF. The DNA for the CDR3 is TGTGCCAGCAACCTCGGGACTGAGAATTCACCCCTCCACTTT.

The J gene is TRBJ2-5, the V gene TRBV27; D uncertain. Trimming cost V 11 bases and J 5 bases, with 9 bases left between them. CDR1 and CDR2 (germline): MNHEY, SMNVEV (reference sequence). This CDR3 comprises 10 residues. The CDR3: CAGPLETQYF. The CDR3, as DNA: TGTGCCGGGCCTCTCGAGACCCAGTACTTC.

V and J are TRBV5-6 and TRBJ1-2; tentative D call: TRBD1 (5 bases). The CDR3 is 14 residues long. With 4 bases removed from V and 1 base from J, the gap between germline ends came to 11 bases. The germline gives CDR1 SGHDT, CDR2 YYEEEE. CDR3 nucleotide sequence: TGTGCCAGCAGCCAGACAGATCTTAACTATGGCTACACCTTC. Encoded protein: CASSQTDLNYGYTF.

The chain combines TRBV5-1 with TRBJ1-6; a weak D match, TRBD1 (5 bases). The CDR3 runs to 19 residues. Per the germline V gene, CDR1 is SGHRS and CDR2 is YFSETQ. V lost 0 bases to trimming and J lost 0 bases, with 16 bases between them. CDR3 region: CASSLGQTYQGSYNSPLHF. The DNA for the CDR3 is TGCGCCAGCAGCTTGGGACAGACATATCAAGGCTCCTATAATTCACCCCTCCACTTT.

The chain employs TRBV10-3 and TRBJ2-2, with D possibly matching TRBD1 (5 bases). Germline V lookup: CDR1 ENHRY, CDR2 SYGVKD. V was shortened by 9 bases and J by 8 bases, with 19 bases between the two germline ends. The CDR3 runs to 14 residues. The CDR3 loop is CAILKGHQGGELFF. The CDR3 bases are TGTGCCATTCTAAAGGGCCACCAGGGAGGGGAGCTGTTTTTT.

This clone has only one observation. J is TRBJ1-1 and V is TRBV29-1, with 8 bases fitting TRBD1. The CDR3 loop spans 13 amino acids. Unmatched junction bases numbered 5, after V lost 7 bases and J lost 1 base. Germline V CDR1 and CDR2: SQVTM, ANQGSEA. CDR3 region: CSGQGARNTEAFF. CDR3 DNA: TGCAGCGGCCAGGGGGCTCGGAACACTGAAGCTTTCTTT. The whole variable domain, filled in from reference TRBV29-1 and TRBJ1-1, reads SAVISQKPSRDICQRGTSLTIQCQVDSQVTMMFWYRQQPGQSLTLIATANQGSEATYESGFVIDKFPISRPNLTFSTLTVSNMSPEDSSIYLCSGQGARNTEAFFGQGTRLTVV.

The V call is TRBV5-5, the J call TRBJ2-1; D call uncertain. The V and J ends lost 0 bases and 9 bases respectively, with 13 bases between them. This CDR3 contains 14 residues. Germline assignment: CDR1 SGHKS and CDR2 YYEKEE (reference sequence). Here the CDR3 DNA reads TGTGCCAGCAGCTTGGGCAACATCCCGGCTGAGCAGTTCTTC. This translates into CASSLGNIPAEQFF.

The rearrangement uses TRBV19 and TRBJ1-1; D call uncertain. The CDR3 sequence is 14 residues long. The V and J ends lost 5 bases and 0 bases respectively, with 10 bases between them. CDR1 and CDR2 (germline): LNHDA, SQIVND (reference sequence). CDR3 nucleotide sequence: TGTGCCAGTAGTCCAAGGACCCTGAACACTGAAGCTTTCTTT. Amino acids: CASSPRTLNTEAFF.

The V gene is TRBV9, the J gene TRBJ1-6, with D possibly matching TRBD1 (6 bases). The CDR3 loop spans 18 amino acids. Trimming pared 0 bases from V and 0 bases from J, leaving 13 bases between. Germline V gene data show CDR1 as SGDLS and CDR2 as YYNGEE. The CDR3 region is CASSVDPGAYSYNSPLHF. CDR3 nucleotide sequence: TGTGCCAGCAGCGTAGACCCGGGGGCCTACTCCTATAATTCACCCCTCCACTTT. The whole variable domain, filled in from reference TRBV9 and TRBJ1-6, reads DSGVTQTPKHLITATGQRVTLRCSPRSGDLSVYWYQQSLDQGLQFLIQYYNGEERAKGNILERFSAQQFPDLHSELNLSSLELGDSALYFCASSVDPGAYSYNSPLHFGNGTRLTVT.

This CDR3 reads CASSLLNTEAFF. Here the CDR3 DNA reads TGTGCCAGCTCACTACTGAACACTGAAGCTTTCTTT. The chain carries TRBV18 and TRBJ1-1; D gene ambiguous. Germline CDR1 and CDR2: KGHSH and LQKENI. CDR3 length: 12 amino acids. With 4 bases removed from V and 0 bases from J, the gap between germline ends came to 3 bases.

V gene TRBV5-4 combines with J gene TRBJ2-1, with 10 bases fitting TRBD1. Germline CDR1 and CDR2: SGHNT and YYREEE (reference sequence). The CDR3 extends over 17 amino acids. J was trimmed by 1 base and V by 4 bases; bases with no gene match: 8. CDR3 loop: CASSPNAGQGSYNEQFF. The CDR3 DNA reads TGTGCCAGCAGCCCTAATGCGGGACAGGGGTCCTACAATGAGCAGTTCTTC.

The chain has TRBV30 and TRBJ1-2, with no clear D. Per the germline V gene, CDR1 is GTSNPN and CDR2 is SVGIG (reference sequence). CDR3 size: 12 residues. V was cut by 1 base and J by 2 bases, with 5 bases left in between. The CDR3 spells CAWSAGNYGYTF. The CDR3 nucleotides are TGTGCCTGGAGTGCCGGGAACTATGGCTACACCTTC.

The chain couples TRBV13 to TRBJ1-4; 8 bases agree with TRBD1. V dropped 5 bases and J dropped 14; count of bases not matched to a gene: 7. CDR1 PRHDT and CDR2 FYEKMQ come from the germline V gene (reference sequence). The CDR3 is 12 amino acids. The CDR3 spells CASSRGHRGLFF. The CDR3 DNA follows: TGTGCCAGCAGCAGGGGACACAGGGGGCTGTTTTTT.

V gene TRBV6-5 combines with J gene TRBJ1-1; perhaps TRBD1 as D (5 bases). This CDR3 contains 15 residues. Looked up from germline, CDR1 is MNHEY and CDR2 is SVGAGI. The germline V and J ends were trimmed by 2 bases and 5 bases, with 15 bases remaining between them. The CDR3 DNA sequence: TGTGCCAGCAGTTACGTGGCGGGGGGATGGACTGAAGCTTTCTTT. Residues: CASSYVAGGWTEAFF.

This CDR3 is CASSPDGGTSGGMRLAKNIQYF. DNA of the CDR3: TGTGCCAGCAGTCCTGACGGTGGGACTAGCGGGGGGATGAGGCTAGCCAAAAACATTCAGTACTTC. The chain couples TRBV27 to TRBJ2-4; TRBD2 matches at 15 bases. The V gene's germline CDR1 is MNHEY and CDR2 SMNVEV (reference sequence). The J segment lost 0 bases and the V segment lost 5 bases, leaving 17 bases of the junction unmatched. This CDR3 has 22 residues.